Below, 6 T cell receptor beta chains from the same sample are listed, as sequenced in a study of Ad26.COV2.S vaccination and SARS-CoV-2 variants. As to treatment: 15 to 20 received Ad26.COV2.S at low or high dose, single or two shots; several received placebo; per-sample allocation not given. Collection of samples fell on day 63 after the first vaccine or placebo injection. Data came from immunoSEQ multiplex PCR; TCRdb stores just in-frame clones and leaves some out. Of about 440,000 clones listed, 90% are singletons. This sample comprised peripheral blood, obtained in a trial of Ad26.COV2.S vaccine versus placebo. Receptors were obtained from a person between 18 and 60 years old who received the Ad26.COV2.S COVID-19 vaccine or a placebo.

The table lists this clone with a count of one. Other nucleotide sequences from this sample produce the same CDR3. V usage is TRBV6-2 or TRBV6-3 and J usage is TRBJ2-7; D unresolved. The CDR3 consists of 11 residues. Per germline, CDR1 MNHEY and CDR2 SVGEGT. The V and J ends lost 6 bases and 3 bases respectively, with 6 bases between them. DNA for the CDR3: TGTGCCAGCAGCCAGAGCTACGAGCAGTACTTC. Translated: CASSQSYEQYF.

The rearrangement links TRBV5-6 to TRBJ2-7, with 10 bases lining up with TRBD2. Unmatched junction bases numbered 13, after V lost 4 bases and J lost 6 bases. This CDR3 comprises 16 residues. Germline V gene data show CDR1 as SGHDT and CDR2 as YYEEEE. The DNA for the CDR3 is TGTGCCAGCAGCCATTATCTAGCGGGAGATCTTGGCGAGCAGTACTTC. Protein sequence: CASSHYLAGDLGEQYF. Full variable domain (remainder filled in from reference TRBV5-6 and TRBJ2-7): DAGVTQSPTHLIKTRGQQVTLRCSPKSGHDTVSWYQQALGQGPQFIFQYYEEEERQRGNFPDRFSGHQFPNYSSELNVNALLLGDSALYLCASSHYLAGDLGEQYFGPGTRLTVT.

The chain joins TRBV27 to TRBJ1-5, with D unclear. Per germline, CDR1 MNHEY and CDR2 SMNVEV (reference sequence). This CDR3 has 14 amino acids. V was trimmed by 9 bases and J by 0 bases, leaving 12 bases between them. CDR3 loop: CASGVADSNQPQHF. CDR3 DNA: TGTGCCAGTGGGGTGGCAGATAGCAATCAGCCCCAGCATTTT.

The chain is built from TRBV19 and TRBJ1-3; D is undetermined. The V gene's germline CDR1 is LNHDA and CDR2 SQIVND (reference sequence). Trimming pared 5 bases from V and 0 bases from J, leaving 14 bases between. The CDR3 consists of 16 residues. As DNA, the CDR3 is TGTGCCAGTAGTTCCTCGGTCGAGGACTCTGGAAACACCATATATTTT. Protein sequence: CASSSSVEDSGNTIYF.

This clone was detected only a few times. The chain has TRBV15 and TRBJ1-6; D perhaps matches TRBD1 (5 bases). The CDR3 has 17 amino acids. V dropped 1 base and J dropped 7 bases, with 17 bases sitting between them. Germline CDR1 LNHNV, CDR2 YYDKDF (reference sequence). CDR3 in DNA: TGTGCCACCAGCAGAGGTACAGGCCGGAACACGAATTCACCCCTCCACTTT. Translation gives CATSRGTGRNTNSPLHF. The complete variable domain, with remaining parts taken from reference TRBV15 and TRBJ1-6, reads DAMVIQNPRYQVTQFGKPVTLSCSQTLNHNVMYWYQQKSSQAPKLLFHYYDKDFNNEADTPDNFQSRRPNTSFCFLDIRSPGLGDTAMYLCATSRGTGRNTNSPLHFGNGTRLTVT.

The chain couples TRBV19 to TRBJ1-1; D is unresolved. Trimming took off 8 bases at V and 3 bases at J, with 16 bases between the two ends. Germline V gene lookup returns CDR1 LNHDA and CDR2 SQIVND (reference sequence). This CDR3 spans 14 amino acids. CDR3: CASLPQDLHTEAFF. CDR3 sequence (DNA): TGTGCCAGTTTACCCCAAGACTTACACACTGAAGCTTTCTTT.